This T cell receptor (beta chain) is drawn from a study of identical twins. Study-wide findings and caveats: Alpha sequences that were out-of-frame and twin-shared showed an excess of low generation probability.

TCRdb re-called the 5' RACE reads with MiXCR, one entry per CDR3 protein. The sample records nearly 900,000 distinct CDR3 sequences, about 12% being singletons. A few counts support this clonotype. Its antigen remains unidentified. Germline is not matched at one junction end, which may reflect a read error. CDR1 SGHVS and CDR2 FQNEAQ come from the germline V gene. This CDR3 is 14 amino acids long. This sample was also put to use in a study of yellow fever vaccine responses in identical twins.

The receptor comes from a woman aged 18-30 years in good health. The material sequenced was PBMCs. The chain couples TRBV7-8 to TRBJ2-1; D is unclear. CDR3 in amino acids: CASSLGGGNNKQFF. The CDR3 DNA sequence: TGTGCCAGCAGCTTAGGGGGTGGGAACAATAAGCAGTTCTTC.